This T cell receptor (beta chain) was recorded in a study of blood T cell repertoires in COVID-19. Libraries were prepared by immunoSEQ multiplex PCR; TCRdb keeps only in-frame clonotypes and omits some of them. This table has around 200,000 clones, 70% to 90% appearing once. With V trimmed by 6 bases and J by 7 bases, 9 bases remained unmatched. The CDR3 contains 15 residues. Germline loops: CDR1 MDHEN, CDR2 SYDVKM. Sequencing was done on a sample of peripheral blood. This TCR was recovered from a human donor with active or convalescent COVID-19. The donor label of this sample is uncertain. The chain has TRBV28 and TRBJ2-1, with 10 bases that match TRBD1. The CDR3 region has the DNA TGTGCCAGCAGCACCCGGGACAGGGGCCTTAATGAGCAGTTCTTC. Translation gives CASSTRDRGLNEQFF.